This record covers a single T cell receptor beta chain. Which antigen it targets is not known. No much larger clonotype is one base removed from it; base qualities were not supplied. Library method: 5' RACE. Sequencer: Illumina HiSeq 2000. A universal primer binding site was introduced by template switching, and a unique molecular identifier was present in the final cDNA, enabling accurate counting of TCR cDNA molecules. First-strand cDNA for TCR alpha and beta chains was synthesized from specific primers in the conserved constant-segment region. To control for contamination, each cDNA library was double barcoded with a SMART-Mk sample barcode plus Illumina barcodes. TruSeq adapter sequences along with Illumina sample barcodes were introduced in two successive PCR steps. TCR alpha and beta cDNA libraries were sequenced on the Illumina HiSeq platform with custom primers. Concerning the study's data processing: Raw reads were processed with MiGEC to extract unique molecular identifiers, and MiXCR was used to determine CDR3 positions. For each individual, recombination models were inferred using an EM algorithm with the repgenHMM and IGoR tools. The analysis of shared clonotypes was done with the tcR package in R, with sharing normalized by the product of cloneset sizes. To study raw recombination without the effects of thymic and clonal selection, out-of-frame nonproductive sequences were analyzed. TCRdb itself trimmed the public reads at Q25 with fastp, ran MiXCR and retained productive beta chains. Rows matching on CDR3 protein sequence are summarized as one entry with the most common DNA and genes. These V and J calls derive from TCRdb rather than the authors' analysis. The table for this sample lists approximately 1.8 million distinct CDR3 sequences; roughly a third of them were counted only once. The ten largest account for under 0.35% of the sample.

Only healthy Caucasian donors were included. This sample was taken from a study of identical twins (dated by TCRdb to about 2016). For the wider study: TCR alpha and beta repertoires from monozygotic twins, unrelated adults of various ages and cord blood were deep-sequenced to test whether fetal clonotypes persist. To rule out contamination, the twin experiments were replicated at different times with different library preparation protocols.

CDR3 length: 15 amino acids, cysteine to phenylalanine. The read is trimmed to its CDR3 DNA, 45 bases read in frame from base 1. CDR1 and CDR2 are read off the germline V gene as LGHNA and YNFKEQ. V is cut by 4 bases and J by 6 bases, and the space between the germline ends is 18 bases. Study-level results and caveats: Compared with coincidental sharing between unrelated individuals, an excess of low generation-probability sequences was observed among out-of-frame TCR alpha sequences shared between twins. Zero-insertion analyses could be partly confounded by invariant T cells such as MAIT and iNKT, although diverse VJ usage argued against such confounding for most clonotypes. Because the same donors could not be followed over many years, conclusions were based on cross-sectional statistical analysis. Abundant cord blood beta clonotypes had fewer insertions, young adult naive repertoires showed a similar but weaker trend, and memory repertoires showed no such trend. The excess sharing between twins in beta out-of-frame sequences was weaker because fewer shared sequences reduced the signal-to-noise ratio. In monozygotic twins, out-of-frame TCR alpha sharing was systematically underestimated by recombination models, although the models agreed with sharing between unrelated individuals.

The specimen was cord blood. The rearrangement combines TRBV4-2 with TRBJ1-2; TRBD1 is a weak D gene call, 5 bases matching. The clonotype was recovered from a newborn girl in good health. This receptor carries the CDR3 CASSPETGALHGYTF. The DNA sequence is TGTGCCAGCAGCCCAGAGACCGGGGCCCTCCATGGCTACACCTTC.